These 20 T cell receptor beta chains were sequenced from one sample in a study of T-cell memory formation after mild COVID-19. TCRdb reprocessed the 5' RACE reads with MiXCR, giving one entry per CDR3 protein. The data show around 30,000 distinct CDR3 sequences, 9% to 15% seen once. The sequencing sample was made of PBMCs or a T cell subset sorted from them (not recorded which). The receptors shown here come from an adult woman who had mild COVID-19 (a few samples of this study predate the infection). Cell type and time point are not known.

This clonotype turned up a few times. The CDR3 DNA reads TGTGCCAGTAGTCCTCAACAGGGGAGAGACTATGGCTACACCTTC. Residues: CASSPQQGRDYGYTF. This chain uses TRBV19 with TRBJ1-2, with 7 bases fitting TRBD1. V trimming: 5 bases; J trimming: 3 bases; junction bases outside the gene matches: 9. Germline assignment: CDR1 LNHDA and CDR2 SQIVND (reference sequence). The CDR3 has 15 residues.

At least ten counts were recorded for this clonotype. V gene TRBV6-4 combines with J gene TRBJ2-1; a weak D match, TRBD1 (10 bases). Germline V gene sequence: CDR1 MRHNA, CDR2 SNTAGT. The CDR3 spans 21 residues. Trimming took off 6 bases at V and 7 bases at J, with 37 bases between the two ends. The CDR3 protein is CASSPDPGQGIAGGPGNEQFF. The CDR3 nucleotides read TGTGCCAGCAGCCCAGACCCGGGACAGGGGATTGCGGGAGGGCCGGGAAATGAGCAGTTCTTC.

This clonotype was seen many times. This chain joins TRBV20-1 and TRBJ2-5, with 9 bases lining up with TRBD2. This CDR3 is 14 amino acids long. The germline gives CDR1 DFQATT, CDR2 SNEGSKA (reference sequence). The V gene end was trimmed by 1 base and the J gene end by 5 bases; junction bases not matched to a gene: 5. As DNA, the CDR3 is TGCAGTGCTAGAGCGGGACTAGCTGGGGAGACCCAGTACTTC. This encodes CSARAGLAGETQYF.

This clonotype was picked up one time. J is TRBJ1-6 and V is TRBV4-2; D not resolved. Germline V gene data show CDR1 as LGHNA and CDR2 as YNFKEQ. The CDR3 contains 14 residues. Trimming shortened V by 0 bases and J by 7 bases, and 7 bases separated the two germline ends. CDR3: CASSQDGENSPLHF. The DNA for the CDR3 is TGTGCCAGCAGCCAAGACGGGGAAAATTCACCCCTCCACTTT.

This clonotype appeared many times. This chain uses TRBV5-6 with TRBJ2-1; D gene uncertain. This CDR3 spans 11 amino acids. V lost 3 bases, J lost 15 bases, and 13 bases lay in between. The germline gives CDR1 SGHDT, CDR2 YYEEEE. The CDR3 nucleotides are TGTGCCAGCAGCTCCTACAATGAGTGGTTCTTC. This gives the protein CASSSYNEWFF.

The table lists this clonotype with many counts. The chain is built from TRBV18 and TRBJ2-3; D not certain. The CDR3 contains 14 residues. Germline CDR1 KGHSH, CDR2 LQKENI. Trimming left V 0 bases short and J 1 base short, with 5 bases between. CDR3 region: CASSPPTRTDTQYF. The CDR3 DNA is TGTGCCAGCTCACCACCGACTCGCACAGATACGCAGTATTTT.

This clonotype was observed many times. The rearrangement joins TRBV14 to TRBJ2-5, with no clear D. The CDR3 totals 12 residues. Germline V gene sequence: CDR1 SGHDN, CDR2 FVKESK. Trimming took 0 bases from V and 4 from J, leaving 3 bases between them. The CDR3 bases are TGTGCCAGCAGCCAAGAGTTAGAGACCCAGTACTTC. Its protein is CASSQELETQYF. The whole variable domain, filled in from reference TRBV14 and TRBJ2-5, reads EAGVTQFPSHSVIEKGQTVTLRCDPISGHDNLYWYRRVMGKEIKFLLHFVKESKQDESGMPNNRFLAERTGGTYSTLKVQPAELEDSGVYFCASSQELETQYFGPGTRLLVL.

In its sample, this clonotype was seen many times. V gene TRBV20-1 combines with J gene TRBJ2-3; D is ambiguous. The CDR3 has 13 residues. CDR1 DFQATT and CDR2 SNEGSKA come from the germline V gene (reference sequence). The ends were cut back, 6 bases at V and 2 bases at J, with 12 bases in the middle. The CDR3: CSATKTLTDTQYF. CDR3 nucleotide sequence: TGCAGTGCCACTAAGACCCTCACAGATACGCAGTATTTT.

This clonotype was found many times. The chain couples TRBV9 to TRBJ2-3; D unclear. Trimming took off 0 bases at V and 3 bases at J, with 11 bases between the two ends. Germline V gene sequence: CDR1 SGDLS, CDR2 YYNGEE. This CDR3 contains 15 residues. CDR3 residues: CASSVDSLGTDTQYF. The CDR3 DNA sequence: TGTGCCAGCAGCGTAGATTCGTTGGGTACAGATACGCAGTATTTT.

This clonotype was seen ten or more times. The chain is built from TRBV4-1 and TRBJ1-1, with unresolved D. This CDR3 contains 16 residues. Germline V gives CDR1 MGHRA, CDR2 YSYEKL. Trimming left V 1 base short and J 1 base short, with 13 bases between. The CDR3 spells CASSQVGTIQNTEAFF. In DNA form, the CDR3 reads TGCGCCAGCAGCCAAGTCGGCACGATTCAGAACACTGAAGCTTTCTTT.

This clonotype was recorded many times. The chain has TRBV4-1 and TRBJ2-7; D unresolved. CDR1 and CDR2 from the germline V gene are MGHRA and YSYEKL. The V gene lost 4 bases and the J gene lost 1 base, with 11 bases spanning the gap. CDR3 length: 14 residues. The DNA for the CDR3 is TGCGCCAGCAGCCCCTTAACCGGGTCCTACGAGCAGTACTTC. This sequence encodes CASSPLTGSYEQYF.

The J gene is TRBJ2-7, the V gene TRBV15, with D perhaps matching TRBD1 (6 bases). Between the trimmed V and J ends, which lost 0 bases and 1 base, there was a span of 10 bases. The CDR3 covers 15 residues. CDR1 is LNHNV and CDR2 is YYDKDF in the germline V gene (reference sequence). This chain's CDR3 is CATSRDSDRSYEQYV. The CDR3 DNA follows: TGTGCCACCAGCAGAGATTCGGACAGATCCTACGAGCAGTACGTC.

This clonotype was seen at least ten times. The CDR3 DNA is TGCGCCAGCAGCTTGAGTCAGCTGAAACCCTACGAGCAGTACTTC. It encodes CASSLSQLKPYEQYF. This rearrangement joins TRBV5-1 to TRBJ2-7; no reliable D call. V was clipped by 1 base and J by 2 bases, with 13 bases between them. Germline-derived CDR1 and CDR2 are SGHRS and YFSETQ. This CDR3 is 15 amino acids long. The variable domain in full, completed from reference TRBV5-1 and TRBJ2-7, reads KAGVTQTPRYLIKTRGQQVTLSCSPISGHRSVSWYQQTPGQGLQFLFEYFSETQRNKGNFPGRFSGRQFSNSRSEMNVSTLELGDSALYLCASSLSQLKPYEQYFGPGTRLTVT.

This clonotype was recorded at least ten times. The chain couples TRBV5-1 to TRBJ1-1; 8 bases fit TRBD1. Losses at the gene ends were 4 bases for V and 0 bases for J; bases not matched to a gene: 11. Germline CDR1 and CDR2: SGHRS and YFSETQ. This CDR3 is 17 amino acids long. This CDR3 is CASSPGQGAGMNTEAFF. The CDR3, as DNA: TGCGCCAGCAGCCCCGGGCAGGGGGCCGGGATGAACACTGAAGCTTTCTTT.

This clonotype was seen a handful of times. This chain links TRBV6-5 with TRBJ2-1; 8 nucleotides agree with TRBD2. Trimming took 0 bases from V and 9 from J; bases not matched to a gene: 10. The germline gives CDR1 MNHEY, CDR2 SVGAGI. The CDR3 covers 16 residues. The CDR3 region is CASSYSGTSDSGEQFF. The CDR3 DNA reads as TGTGCCAGCAGTTACTCCGGGACTAGTGATTCCGGTGAGCAGTTCTTC.

This clonotype was observed many times. The chain uses TRBV5-1 and TRBJ1-6; D gene uncertain. The CDR3 is 13 amino acids. Germline V lookup: CDR1 SGHRS, CDR2 YFSETQ. The V end was cut by 0 bases, the J end by 6 bases, with 4 bases between. This CDR3 is CASSLDSNSPLHF. Written as DNA, the CDR3 is TGCGCCAGCAGCTTGGACAGTAATTCACCCCTCCACTTT.

This clonotype was seen many times. The CDR3 region is CSANWLAGISRSDTQYF. The CDR3 nucleotides read TGCAGTGCCAACTGGCTAGCGGGAATATCTAGGTCAGATACGCAGTATTTT. The chain couples TRBV20-1 to TRBJ2-3, with TRBD2 identical over 9 bases. V gave up 6 bases and J gave up 4 bases; unmatched junction bases: 17. The CDR3 contains 17 residues. Germline V CDR1 and CDR2: DFQATT, SNEGSKA (reference sequence).

This clonotype showed up many times. This sequence joins TRBV7-6 and TRBJ1-5; D is ambiguous. There are 13 residues in the CDR3. With 2 bases removed from V and 6 bases from J, the gap between germline ends came to 8 bases. Per the germline V gene, CDR1 is SGHVS and CDR2 is FNYEAQ. The CDR3 reads CASSLNLRQPQHF. The CDR3 DNA reads TGTGCCAGCAGCTTAAACCTTCGTCAGCCCCAGCATTTT.

This clonotype has a count of ten or more. For the CDR3, the DNA is TGCAGTGCTTCGACAGGGGGAGACACTGAAGCTTTCTTT. It codes for CSASTGGDTEAFF. The V call is TRBV20-1, the J call TRBJ1-1; 9 bases line up with TRBD1. The CDR3 runs 13 residues. Trimming cost V 5 bases and J 3 bases; bases outside gene matches: 4. Per the germline V gene, CDR1 is DFQATT and CDR2 is SNEGSKA (reference sequence).

In this sample, this clonotype turned up many times. The gene calls are TRBV2 and TRBJ2-7; 7 bases line up with TRBD1. The CDR3 sequence is 16 residues long. Germline values: CDR1 SNHLY, CDR2 FYNNEI. The trim removed 0 bases at V and 4 bases at J, leaving 9 bases unmatched. CDR3 amino acids: CASSEARDSTLYEQYF. The CDR3 DNA sequence: TGTGCCAGCAGTGAAGCGAGGGACAGTACCTTATACGAGCAGTACTTC.